This TCR beta chain emerged from a study of shared clonotypes between healthy human individuals. Points from the study as a whole: The authors sampled blood alone, and tissue repertoires likely differ.

Data came from immunoSEQ multiplex PCR; TCRdb stores just in-frame clones and leaves some out. The data contain 550,000 to 800,000 clones, roughly 70% of them singletons. Trimming removed 0 bases at V and 0 bases at J, with 9 bases between. The CDR3 totals 16 residues. Germline V gives CDR1 KGHSH, CDR2 LQKENI. Of note for this clone: Antigen unknown.

This sequence joins TRBV18 and TRBJ1-3, with D possibly matching TRBD1 (5 bases). Sequences were obtained from memory CD4+ T cells sorted from blood. Subset defined: CD45RA-negative fraction. The sequence came from a woman aged 30 to 39 in good health. The CDR3, as DNA: TGTGCCAGCTCACCACCAAACAGGAACTCTGGAAACACCATATATTTT. This sequence encodes CASSPPNRNSGNTIYF.